This TCR beta chain originates from a study of neoadjuvant anti-PD-1 for oral cavity cancer. Study in general: Most patients had three to four biweekly doses of 3 mg/kg nivolumab before resection.

TCRdb's copy holds only in-frame clones and misses some; the assay was immunoSEQ multiplex PCR. The sample includes about 68,000 clones, more than 75% of them seen just once. In germline, CDR1 is KGHSH, CDR2 LQKENI. The CDR3 has 18 amino acids. About this clone itself: At one end the junction does not follow the germline gene, possibly because of a read error.

Specified time point: after neoadjuvant nivolumab, at surgical resection. Cohort: HPV-negative, locally advanced oral cavity squamous cell carcinoma patients. The TCR was taken from a person aged 35 to 85 with oral cavity squamous cell carcinoma. The chain combines TRBV18 with TRBJ1-1, with D tentatively TRBD1 (6 bases). This specimen consisted of PBMCs, obtained after nivolumab (anti-PD-1) treatment. CDR3 bases: TGTGCCAGCTTACCACGGTTATTACAGGGAGAAAGGAACACTGAAGCTTTCTTT. Protein: CASLPRLLQGERNTEAFF.